The entry below describes one T cell receptor beta chain. Antigen specificity is unknown. The record originates from a study of CD8+CD57+ T cells in acquired aplastic anemia. Study summary: An average of 3.2 ug of DNA was obtained from sorted CD4+ and CD8+ cells.

Whoever was chosen for sequencing had shown CD8+CD57+ cell expansion by flow cytometry. The patients, all of them, had severe acquired aplastic anemia. Overall study findings and caveats: Common to patients and controls were twenty-nine CD8+ CDR3 sequences. No significant patient-versus-control difference appeared in CD8+ Simpson's diversity.

V gave up 6 bases and J gave up 0 bases, with 12 bases separating them. From germline, CDR1 is SNHLY and CDR2 FYNNEI. The CDR3 runs 14 residues. Genomic DNA acted as the template from which TCR beta VDJ combination and CDR3 sequence profiling were carried out. TCRdb passed the reads through MiXCR, listing each CDR3 protein once. The sample carries some 200,000 distinct CDR3 sequences, 48% recorded once. The sequencing input was sorted CD4+, CD8+, or CD8+CD57+ T cells (not recorded which) from PBMCs. The source of this sequence is a human donor with aplastic anemia. The chain links TRBV2 to TRBJ2-7; D might be TRBD1 (6 bases). DNA of the CDR3: TGTGCCAGCAGATACCGGACAGACTCCTACGAGCAGTACTTC. Protein sequence: CASRYRTDSYEQYF.